The 23 T cell receptor beta chains below come from one sample, sequenced in a study of shared clonotypes between healthy human individuals. The assay was immunoSEQ multiplex PCR, and TCRdb's table has in-frame clones only and misses some. The repertoire holds 2 million to 2.5 million clones, with about nine tenths as singletons. The source material was naive CD4+ T cells from PBMCs. Subset specified: CD45RA+ positively selected. All receptors come from a man aged 18 to 29 in good health. Some clones in this sample may be carry-over from other donors' samples.

The rearrangement uses TRBV5-4 and TRBJ2-5, with D possibly TRBD2 on 7 matching bases. CDR3 length equals 14 residues. V was clipped by 4 bases and J by 3 bases, with 13 bases between them. CDR1 is SGHNT and CDR2 is YYREEE in the germline V gene (reference sequence). CDR3 loop: CASSGGGSEETQYF. The CDR3 DNA reads TGTGCCAGCAGCGGCGGGGGCAGCGAAGAGACCCAGTACTTC.

The genes are TRBV6-5 and TRBJ2-7; D not resolved. The germline CDR1 and CDR2 sequences are MNHEY and SVGAGI. Trimming pared 2 bases from V and 2 bases from J, leaving 10 bases between. This CDR3 is 14 amino acids long. The CDR3 sequence: CASSYRVGPYEQYF. DNA for the CDR3: TGTGCCAGCAGTTACCGGGTAGGGCCCTACGAGCAGTACTTC.

Note on this clone: Distinct nucleotide sequences in the sample also encode this CDR3. The V gene is TRBV28, the J gene TRBJ1-5; D call uncertain. The CDR3 has 13 amino acids. Trimming left V 6 bases short and J 2 bases short, with 8 bases between. From germline, CDR1 is MDHEN and CDR2 SYDVKM. The chain's CDR3 is CASSSGGNQPQHF. The CDR3 DNA reads as TGTGCCAGCAGCTCAGGAGGCAATCAGCCCCAGCATTTT. Filled out from reference TRBV28 and TRBJ1-5, the complete variable domain reads DVKVTQSSRYLVKRTGEKVFLECVQDMDHENMFWYRQDPGLGLRLIYFSYDVKMKEKGDIPEGYSVSREKKERFSLILESASTNQTSMYLCASSSGGNQPQHFGDGTRLSIL.

The chain is built from TRBV15 and TRBJ2-3, with 9 positions matching TRBD2. This CDR3 has 14 residues. Losses at the gene ends were 4 bases for V and 4 bases for J; bases not matched to a gene: 3. Germline CDR1 reads LNHNV; CDR2 reads YYDKDF (reference sequence). CDR3 DNA sequence: TGTGCCACCAGCATCAAGCGGGAGGCAGATACGCAGTATTTT. Amino acid sequence: CATSIKREADTQYF.

The chain combines TRBV29-1 with TRBJ2-3, with D maybe TRBD2 (5 bases). V was cut by 7 bases and J by 3 bases, with 11 bases left in between. CDR3 length: 12 residues. Looked up from germline, CDR1 is SQVTM and CDR2 is ANQGSEA. This CDR3 is CSAALATDTQYF. CDR3 DNA sequence: TGCAGCGCCGCTCTAGCTACAGATACGCAGTATTTT.

The chain has TRBV9 and TRBJ2-7, with TRBD2 identical over 11 bases. There are 14 residues in the CDR3. The V and J ends lost 4 bases and 13 bases, in that order; junction bases with no gene match: 13. The germline gives CDR1 SGDLS, CDR2 YYNGEE. The CDR3 sequence is CASSLGGSGRELYF. CDR3 in DNA: TGTGCCAGCAGCCTTGGGGGTAGCGGGAGGGAACTCTACTTC.

The CDR3 loop is CASSNRATGVGEKLFF. The CDR3 nucleotides read TGTGCCAGTAGTAACCGGGCCACAGGGGTCGGTGAAAAACTGTTTTTT. The chain uses TRBV19 and TRBJ1-4; 7 nucleotides agree with TRBD1. The CDR3 sequence is 16 residues long. V was clipped by 4 bases and J by 7 bases; unmatched bases: 12. The V gene's germline CDR1 is LNHDA and CDR2 SQIVND (reference sequence).

This clone has just a few counts. This sample also contains other DNA sequences that code for the same CDR3. The V and J genes are TRBV7-9 and TRBJ1-1; D uncertain. Trimming took 7 bases from V and 0 from J, leaving 3 bases between them. The CDR3 extends over 11 amino acids. Germline values: CDR1 SEHNR, CDR2 FQNEAQ (reference sequence). The CDR3 loop is CASTLNTEAFF. In nucleotides, the CDR3 is TGTGCCAGCACCTTGAACACTGAAGCTTTCTTT. The whole variable domain, filled in from reference TRBV7-9 and TRBJ1-1, reads DTGVSQNPRHKITKRGQNVTFRCDPISEHNRLYWYRQTLGQGPEFLTYFQNEAQLEKSRLLSDRFSAERPKGSFSTLEIQRTEQGDSAMYLCASTLNTEAFFGQGTRLTVV.

This chain links TRBV6-6 with TRBJ1-1; D is uncertain. Germline lookup yields CDR1 MNHNY and CDR2 SVGAGI (reference sequence). Trimming took off 4 bases at V and 1 base at J, with 13 bases between the two ends. This CDR3 is built from 15 residues. CDR3 loop: CASSSPGSGNTEAFF. The DNA for the CDR3 is TGTGCCAGCAGTTCTCCCGGGTCGGGGAACACTGAAGCTTTCTTT.

The chain uses TRBV7-8 and TRBJ2-1; TRBD2 agrees at 12 bases. From germline, CDR1 is SGHVS and CDR2 FQNEAQ. This CDR3 spans 16 amino acids. The V and J ends lost 2 bases and 7 bases, in that order; junction bases with no gene match: 6. The CDR3: CASSLKRTSGTNEQFF. The DNA of the CDR3 is TGTGCCAGCAGCTTAAAACGGACTAGCGGGACTAATGAGCAGTTCTTC.

The chain employs TRBV4-1 and TRBJ1-3; D remains unclear. The CDR3 spans 15 residues. Looked up from germline, CDR1 is MGHRA and CDR2 is YSYEKL. V was clipped by 4 bases and J by 9 bases, with 19 bases between them. In DNA, the CDR3 is TGCGCCAGCAGCCCGAAAAGGGCAGGAGAGAGCACCATATATTTT. Translation: CASSPKRAGESTIYF.

This chain joins TRBV5-6 and TRBJ1-2; no definite D call. The germline V and J ends were trimmed by 5 bases and 7 bases, with 24 bases remaining between them. The CDR3 has 16 residues. CDR1 is SGHDT and CDR2 is YYEEEE in the germline V gene. The DNA of the CDR3 is TGTGCCAGCAGGTTCTTTGCAAGGGCCGCGAGAGGTGGCTACACCTTC. Protein: CASRFFARAARGGYTF.

The chain has TRBV7-3 and TRBJ2-2; TRBD2 aligns across 14 bases. This CDR3 has 17 residues. Trimming at V came to 2 bases and at J to 7 bases, leaving 6 bases not matched to a gene. Germline assignment: CDR1 SGHTA and CDR2 FQGTGA. CDR3 protein: CASSLPGLAGEGGELFF. In nucleotides, the CDR3 is TGTGCCAGCAGCTTACCGGGACTAGCGGGAGAGGGCGGGGAGCTGTTTTTT.

This chain links TRBV7-2 with TRBJ1-1, with 10 bases matching TRBD1. This CDR3 is built from 13 residues. V lost 6 bases and J lost 8; bases outside the gene matches: 6. Germline V gives CDR1 SGHTA, CDR2 FQGNSA. CDR3 residues: CASRLTGGAEAFF. The CDR3 DNA reads as TGTGCCAGCAGATTGACAGGGGGCGCGGAAGCTTTCTTT. The full variable domain, rest sourced from reference TRBV7-2 and TRBJ1-1, is GAGVSQSPSNKVTEKGKDVELRCDPISGHTALYWYRQSLGQGLEFLIYFQGNSAPDKSGLPSDRFSAERTGGSVSTLTIQRTQQEDSAVYLCASRLTGGAEAFFGQGTRLTVV.

The chain is built from TRBV28 and TRBJ2-1, with 9 bases identical to TRBD1. CDR1 and CDR2 from the germline V gene are MDHEN and SYDVKM. V shed 4 bases and J 8 bases; nucleotides not matched to a gene: 9. The CDR3 is 15 amino acids. The CDR3 DNA reads TGTGCCAGCAGTTCGGCGGGACAGGGTAACCATGAGCAGTTCTTC. This sequence encodes CASSSAGQGNHEQFF.

To note about this clone: This sample includes further DNA sequences coding for the same CDR3. This chain uses TRBV4-1 with TRBJ2-7; 12 bases map to TRBD2. Germline CDR1 reads MGHRA; CDR2 reads YSYEKL. The CDR3 is 16 amino acids. Trimming took 2 bases from V and 2 from J; bases not matched to a gene: 4. The CDR3 loop is CASSQPTSGRTYEQYF. CDR3 DNA sequence: TGCGCCAGCAGCCAACCGACTAGCGGGAGAACCTACGAGCAGTACTTC.

This chain joins TRBV6-1 and TRBJ1-5; no clear D. The V gene's germline CDR1 is MNHNS and CDR2 SASEGT. The length of the CDR3 is 20 residues. Trimming took off 0 bases at V and 0 bases at J, with 21 bases between the two ends. The CDR3 bases are TGTGCCAGCAGTGAAGCGATCCCGGCGCTTGCCTTCTATAGCAATCAGCCCCAGCATTTT. It encodes CASSEAIPALAFYSNQPQHF.

The rearrangement uses TRBV5-8 and TRBJ1-1, with 7 bases fitting TRBD1. The CDR3 is 14 amino acids. Trimming at V came to 0 bases and at J to 1 base, leaving 0 bases not matched to a gene. Germline lookup yields CDR1 SGHTS and CDR2 YDEGEE. DNA for the CDR3: TGTGCCAGCAGCTTGGGGGACAGGAACACTGAAGCTTTCTTT. Translating it yields CASSLGDRNTEAFF.

This clone was detected only once. The chain couples TRBV5-5 to TRBJ1-2; 7 bases fit TRBD1. V shed 0 bases and J 3 bases; nucleotides not matched to a gene: 8. In germline, CDR1 is SGHKS, CDR2 YYEKEE (reference sequence). The CDR3 loop spans 16 amino acids. CDR3 loop: CASSLGGQTDYYGYTF. CDR3 DNA sequence: TGTGCCAGCAGCTTGGGGGGACAGACTGATTACTATGGCTACACCTTC.

DNA for the CDR3: TGTGCCAGCTCAAACCGACTAGCGGGAAACACCGGGGAGCTGTTTTTT. It translates to CASSNRLAGNTGELFF. The chain joins TRBV18 to TRBJ2-2, with TRBD2 matching 11 bases. This CDR3 contains 16 residues. V lost 5 bases, J lost 2 bases, and 4 bases stayed unmatched. Germline CDR1 reads KGHSH; CDR2 reads LQKENI.

V and J are TRBV20-1 and TRBJ2-1; D is unresolved. Trimming pared 6 bases from V and 8 bases from J, leaving 8 bases between. Germline CDR1 DFQATT, CDR2 SNEGSKA (reference sequence). The CDR3 is made up of 10 amino acids. CDR3 protein: CSAELDEQFF. The DNA for the CDR3 is TGCAGTGCAGAGTTGGATGAGCAGTTCTTC.

The chain uses TRBV27 and TRBJ1-1; D might be TRBD1 (6 bases). V was shortened by 6 bases and J by 6 bases, with 17 bases between the two germline ends. CDR1 and CDR2 (germline): MNHEY, SMNVEV (reference sequence). This CDR3 spans 14 amino acids. This chain's CDR3 is CASSLLGGAAEAFF. DNA of the CDR3: TGTGCCAGCAGCTTGTTAGGGGGGGCCGCTGAAGCTTTCTTT.

In DNA form, the CDR3 reads TGTGCCAGCGCCTGGACGTCCAGGGTCAATCAGCCCCAGCATTTT. Its translation: CASAWTSRVNQPQHF. The chain employs TRBV2 and TRBJ1-5, with D maybe TRBD1 (5 bases). The germline gives CDR1 SNHLY, CDR2 FYNNEI. With 8 bases removed from V and 3 bases from J, the gap between germline ends came to 17 bases. The CDR3 is 15 residues long.